A selection of T cell receptor beta chains follows, all from one sample in a study of shared clonotypes between healthy human individuals. TCRdb's table, derived via immunoSEQ multiplex PCR, lists solely in-frame clones and lacks some. This sample carries some 1 million clones, roughly 80% of them seen once, and the ten largest clones take about 1.4%. Material: memory CD4+ T cells sorted from blood. The receptor source for this set is a man aged 18 to 30 in good health. The CDR3 runs from the conserved cysteine through the conserved F or W. Fields, in order: CDR3 length, J gene, V gene, clone size, CDR3 protein. Expanded clones get a size class; other rows say once, few or many, or leave the size out.

14	TRBJ2-2	TRBV7-9	few	CASVRSGATGELFF
15	TRBJ2-2	TRBV10-2	NA	CASRFRDGFTGELFF
16	TRBJ2-7	TRBV9	NA	CASSLDTGRSGYEQYF
16	TRBJ1-6	TRBV7-2	NA	CASSSRPGTGNSPLHF
15	TRBJ2-1	TRBV5-1	NA	CASSLDGISYNEQFF
15	TRBJ1-1	TRBV11-3	NA	CASSLGGTANTEAFF
15	TRBJ2-7	TRBV9	NA	CASSVGWTGDYEQYF
15	TRBJ1-2	TRBV5-4	NA	CASSPDPTGTYGYTF
16	TRBJ2-3	TRBV5-1	NA	CASSLSLAGVGDTQYF
16	TRBJ1-2	TRBV29-1	NA	CSVSRTGNNNYYGYTF
11	TRBJ2-5	TRBV7-6	NA	CASSSTLTQYF
14	TRBJ2-5	TRBV4-3	few	CASSQAQGQETQYF
14	TRBJ2-1	TRBV12-5	NA	CASGLGISYNEQFF
16	TRBJ1-5	TRBV28	NA	CAIRQGARTSNQPQHF
11	TRBJ2-1	TRBV4-1	many	CASSHGTEQFF
17	TRBJ1-3	TRBV28	NA	CATRTGQNTNSGNTIYF
13	TRBJ2-5	TRBV5-3	NA	CARSLGGEETQYF
16	TRBJ1-2	TRBV28	NA	CASSSQPTGRIGGYTF
17	TRBJ2-1	TRBV10-3	NA	CAISGRGSGTSYNEQFF
21	TRBJ1-5	TRBV28	NA	CASRPSKQTIGGYASNQPQHF
14	TRBJ1-1	TRBV7-8	NA	CASSLQRENTEAFF
14	TRBJ2-5	TRBV19	NA	CASSPRGLQETQYF
18	TRBJ2-7	TRBV6-1	NA	CASSGPGTPSLPLYEQYF
16	TRBJ1-2	TRBV4-3	NA	CASSQDRSVANYGYTF
17	TRBJ1-1	TRBV7-5	NA	CARSLPPQTGADTEAFF
14	TRBJ2-5	TRBV30	NA	CAWQTSGPLITQYF
15	TRBJ1-1	TRBV9	NA	CASSAPGKKNTEAFF
15	TRBJ1-5	TRBV28	NA	CASSLAGAGNQPQHF
12	TRBJ2-1	TRBV7-3	NA	CASSPNPNEQFF
14	TRBJ1-6	TRBV6-1	NA	CASKRVVGNSPLHF
14	TRBJ1-2	TRBV6-5	NA	CASSYRGLDYGYTF
15	TRBJ2-7	TRBV7-8	NA	CASSLVAGGASGCNF
13	TRBJ2-7	TRBV5-6	NA	CASSDDTAYEQYF
16	TRBJ1-3	TRBV9	NA	CASSVAYGTSGNTIYF
16	TRBJ2-3	TRBV4-2	many	CASSQSGGGITDTQYF
17	TRBJ1-1	TRBV12-5	NA	CASGFTGTTTMNTEAFF
13	TRBJ2-2	TRBV6-1	NA	CASSELRAGELFF
15	TRBJ2-7	TRBV5-5	NA	CASSSSAGGSYEQYF
14	TRBJ2-7	TRBV4-1	NA	CASSETEIRDEQYF
13	TRBJ1-1	TRBV7-9	NA	CASSLLRHTEAFF
14	TRBJ2-7	TRBV6-1	NA	CASRRGQVTDEQYF
14	TRBJ1-2	TRBV4-2	NA	CASSQGGSSYGYTF
15	TRBJ2-2	TRBV5-1	NA	CASSLGTSRAGELFF
15	TRBJ1-2	TRBV4-1	NA	CASSQDGQGIYGYTF
13	TRBJ2-7	TRBV2	NA	CASTGDIREAQYF
14	TRBJ2-5	TRBV29-1	NA	CSVPRKGEQETQYF
14	TRBJ1-3	TRBV25-1	NA	CATAPQVSGNTIYF
14	TRBJ1-6	TRBV10-2	NA	CASGDRYFNSPLHF
15	TRBJ2-5	TRBV11-2	NA	CASSLTGGFGETQYF
15	TRBJ2-1	TRBV18	NA	CASSPQLAGSNEQFF
13	TRBJ2-7	TRBV4-1	NA	CASSQDRGREQYF
14	TRBJ1-6	TRBV14	once	CASSQGPRNSPLHF
16	TRBJ2-5	TRBV5-6	few	CASSRAGEGSQETQYF
16	TRBJ2-1	TRBV5-1	few	CASSLAGQGGGNEQFF
15	TRBJ1-4	TRBV11-2	few	CASSLTGFGDEKLFF
16	TRBJ2-7	TRBV7-9	once	CASSLFRGQGVLEQYF
15	TRBJ1-1	TRBV18	NA	CASSPSEALNTEAFF